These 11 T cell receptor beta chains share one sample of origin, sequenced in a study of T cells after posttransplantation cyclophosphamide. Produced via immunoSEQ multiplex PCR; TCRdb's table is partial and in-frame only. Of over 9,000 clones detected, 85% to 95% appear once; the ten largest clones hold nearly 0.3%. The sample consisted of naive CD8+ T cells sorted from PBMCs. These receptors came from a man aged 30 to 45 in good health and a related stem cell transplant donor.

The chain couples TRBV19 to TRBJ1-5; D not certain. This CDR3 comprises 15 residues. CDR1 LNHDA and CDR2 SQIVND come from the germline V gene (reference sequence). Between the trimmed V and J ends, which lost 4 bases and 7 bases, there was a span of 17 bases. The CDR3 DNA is TGTGCCAGTAGTAATACGCCCCAACAGTTCCAGCCCCAGCATTTT. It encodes CASSNTPQQFQPQHF. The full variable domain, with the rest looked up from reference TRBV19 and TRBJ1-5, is DGGITQSPKYLFRKEGQNVTLSCEQNLNHDAMYWYRQDPGQGLRLIYYSQIVNDFQKGDIAEGYSVSREKKESFPLTVTSAQKNPTAFYLCASSNTPQQFQPQHFGDGTRLSIL.

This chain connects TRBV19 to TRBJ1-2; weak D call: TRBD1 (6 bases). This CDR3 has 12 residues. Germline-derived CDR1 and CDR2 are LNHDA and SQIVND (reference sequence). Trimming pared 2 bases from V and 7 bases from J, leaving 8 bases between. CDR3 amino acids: CASSIQGFGYTF. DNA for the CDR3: TGTGCCAGTAGTATACAGGGGTTTGGCTACACCTTC.

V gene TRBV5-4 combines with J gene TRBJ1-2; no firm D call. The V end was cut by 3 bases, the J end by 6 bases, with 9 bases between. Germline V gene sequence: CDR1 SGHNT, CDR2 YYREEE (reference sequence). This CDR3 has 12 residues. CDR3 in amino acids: CASSSGMDGYTF. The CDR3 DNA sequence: TGTGCCAGCAGCTCGGGGATGGATGGCTACACCTTC.

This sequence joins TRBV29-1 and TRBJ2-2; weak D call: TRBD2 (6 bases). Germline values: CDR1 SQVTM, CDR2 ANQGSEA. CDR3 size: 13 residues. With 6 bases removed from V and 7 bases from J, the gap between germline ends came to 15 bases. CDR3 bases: TGCAGCGTAGCATCGGGGGTTAGCGGGGAGCTGTTTTTT. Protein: CSVASGVSGELFF.

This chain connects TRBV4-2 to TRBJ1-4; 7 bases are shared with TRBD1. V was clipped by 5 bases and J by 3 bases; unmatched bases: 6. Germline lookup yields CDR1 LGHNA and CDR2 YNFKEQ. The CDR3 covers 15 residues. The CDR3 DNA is TGTGCCAGCAGCGGTACAGGGGCCGCTAATGAAAAACTGTTTTTT. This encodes CASSGTGAANEKLFF.

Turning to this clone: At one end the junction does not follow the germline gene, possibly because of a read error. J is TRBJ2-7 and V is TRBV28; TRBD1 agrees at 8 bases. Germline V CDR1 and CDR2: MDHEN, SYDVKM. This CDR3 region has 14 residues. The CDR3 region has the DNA TGTGCCAGCAGTCCGACAGGGGAGGCTGGCGAGCAGTGCTTC. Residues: CASSPTGEAGEQCF.

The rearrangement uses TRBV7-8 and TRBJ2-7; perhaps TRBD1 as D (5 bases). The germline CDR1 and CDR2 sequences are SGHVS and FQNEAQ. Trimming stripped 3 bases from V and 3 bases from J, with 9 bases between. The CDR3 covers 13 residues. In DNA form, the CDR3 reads TGTGCCAGCAGCTTTTTTACAGGCTACGAGCAGTACTTC. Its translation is CASSFFTGYEQYF.

The CDR3 sequence: CASSEPRDNGNEKLFF. DNA of the CDR3: TGTGCCAGCAGTGAACCCCGGGACAACGGTAATGAAAAACTGTTTTTT. The genes are TRBV2 and TRBJ1-4, with D possibly TRBD1 on 6 matching bases. Trimming removed 2 bases from V and 4 bases from J, with 14 bases in between. Per germline, CDR1 SNHLY and CDR2 FYNNEI. This CDR3 has 16 amino acids.

CDR3: CASSQDRGQNYGYTF. The CDR3 region has the DNA TGCGCCAGCAGCCAAGATAGGGGACAGAACTATGGCTACACCTTC. The chain couples TRBV4-1 to TRBJ1-2, with 7 nucleotides matching TRBD1. Looked up from germline, CDR1 is MGHRA and CDR2 is YSYEKL. The CDR3 length is 15 residues. Trimming cost V 0 bases and J 2 bases; bases outside gene matches: 3.

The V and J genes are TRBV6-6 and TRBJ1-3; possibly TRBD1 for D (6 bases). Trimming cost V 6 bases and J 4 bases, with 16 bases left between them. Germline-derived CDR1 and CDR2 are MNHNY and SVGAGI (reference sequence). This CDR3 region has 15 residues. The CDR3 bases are TGTGCCAGCAGCCCCGGACAGATACCCGGAAACACCATATATTTT. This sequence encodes CASSPGQIPGNTIYF.

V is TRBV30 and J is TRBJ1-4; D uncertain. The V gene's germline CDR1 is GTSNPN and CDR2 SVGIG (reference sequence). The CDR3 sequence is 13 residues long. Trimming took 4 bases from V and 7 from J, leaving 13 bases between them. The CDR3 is CAWIWTRSEKLFF. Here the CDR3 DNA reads TGTGCCTGGATATGGACTAGAAGTGAAAAACTGTTTTTT. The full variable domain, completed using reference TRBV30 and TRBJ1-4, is SQTIHQWPATLVQPVGSPLSLECTVEGTSNPNLYWYRQAAGRGLQLLFYSVGIGQISSEVPQNLSASRPQDRQFILSSKKLLLSDSGFYLCAWIWTRSEKLFFGSGTQLSVL.